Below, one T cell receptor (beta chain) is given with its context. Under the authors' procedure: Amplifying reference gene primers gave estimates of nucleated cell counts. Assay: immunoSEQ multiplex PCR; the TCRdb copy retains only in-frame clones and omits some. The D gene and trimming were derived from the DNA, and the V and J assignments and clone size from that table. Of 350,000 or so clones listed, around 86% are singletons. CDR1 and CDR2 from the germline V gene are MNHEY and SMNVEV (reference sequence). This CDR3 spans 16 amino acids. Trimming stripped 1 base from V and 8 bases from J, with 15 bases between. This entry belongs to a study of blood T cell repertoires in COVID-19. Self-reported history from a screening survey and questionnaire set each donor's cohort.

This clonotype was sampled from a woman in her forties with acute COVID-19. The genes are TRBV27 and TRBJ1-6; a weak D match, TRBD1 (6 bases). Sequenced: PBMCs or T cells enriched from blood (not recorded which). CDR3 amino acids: CASSLFPGAGDSPLHF. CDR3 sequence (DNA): TGTGCCAGCAGTTTATTCCCAGGGGCTGGGGATTCACCCCTCCACTTT.